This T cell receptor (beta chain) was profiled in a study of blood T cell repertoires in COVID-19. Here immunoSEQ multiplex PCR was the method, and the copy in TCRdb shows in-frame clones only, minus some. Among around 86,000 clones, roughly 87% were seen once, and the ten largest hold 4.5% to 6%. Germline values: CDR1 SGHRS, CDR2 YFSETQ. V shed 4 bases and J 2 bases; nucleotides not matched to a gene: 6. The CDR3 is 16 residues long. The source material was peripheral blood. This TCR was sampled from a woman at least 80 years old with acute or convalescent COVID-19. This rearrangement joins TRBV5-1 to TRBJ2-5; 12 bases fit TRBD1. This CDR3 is CASSPGDRGLQETQYF. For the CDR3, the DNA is TGCGCCAGCAGCCCGGGGGACAGGGGGCTTCAAGAGACCCAGTACTTC.